The 2 T cell receptor beta chains below were found in one sample sequenced in a study of shared clonotypes between healthy human individuals. Some clones are missing from TCRdb's copy, which holds only in-frame ones; the method was immunoSEQ multiplex PCR. Of roughly 490,000 clones listed, roughly four fifths were seen once; the top ten hold 10% to 15%. The sample taken for sequencing was PBMCs. These receptors originate from a woman aged 35 to 49 in good health. Some clones in this sample may be carry-over from other donors' samples.

CDR3: CASSNHRGGETQYF. The CDR3 nucleotides read TGTGCCAGCAGCAATCACAGGGGAGGAGAGACCCAGTACTTC. This chain joins TRBV7-8 and TRBJ2-5, with D perhaps TRBD1 (7 bases). The CDR3 contains 14 residues. Germline CDR1 and CDR2: SGHVS and FQNEAQ. The V and J ends lost 5 bases and 4 bases respectively, with 14 bases between them.

This clone was counted at least ten times. J is TRBJ2-2 and V is TRBV28; the D gene could be TRBD1 or TRBD2 (5 bases each). The CDR3 covers 14 residues. Trimming removed 6 bases at V and 6 bases at J, with 14 bases between. From germline, CDR1 is MDHEN and CDR2 SYDVKM. CDR3 DNA sequence: TGTGCCAGCAGGTCCAGGGAGTTGGCCGGGGAGCTGTTTTTT. This gives the protein CASRSRELAGELFF.